This TCR beta chain is from a study of cytomegalovirus exposure and HLA in healthy donors. The PCR had 60 Vbeta and 13 Jbeta primers. Libraries were prepared by immunoSEQ multiplex PCR; TCRdb keeps only in-frame clonotypes and omits some of them. Of about 150,000 clones in the sample, 80% were seen once. As to this clone: The antigen remains unidentified.

General study findings and limits: More clonal expansion characterized HLA-associated TCR beta chains than equally common others in a later analysis. 150 to 200 TCR beta chains were listed as cytomegalovirus-associated. In an earlier analysis, productive rearrangement rates for most beta V segments clustered near 87% or 30%. Highly shared variants forming one cluster were likely a sequencing artifact.

The source of this sequence is a woman aged 40 to 49 in good health and CMV-seronegative. The specimen sequenced was PBMCs.

The CDR3 sequence: CASSMSGVLWPQHF. The CDR3 DNA is TGTGCCAGTAGTATGTCAGGGGTCCTGTGGCCCCAGCATTTT. The chain joins TRBV19 to TRBJ1-5; D is possibly TRBD1 (6 bases). Deletions cut 3 bases from V and 9 bases from J, with 15 bases between. The CDR3 consists of 14 residues. Germline V CDR1 and CDR2: LNHDA, SQIVND (reference sequence).